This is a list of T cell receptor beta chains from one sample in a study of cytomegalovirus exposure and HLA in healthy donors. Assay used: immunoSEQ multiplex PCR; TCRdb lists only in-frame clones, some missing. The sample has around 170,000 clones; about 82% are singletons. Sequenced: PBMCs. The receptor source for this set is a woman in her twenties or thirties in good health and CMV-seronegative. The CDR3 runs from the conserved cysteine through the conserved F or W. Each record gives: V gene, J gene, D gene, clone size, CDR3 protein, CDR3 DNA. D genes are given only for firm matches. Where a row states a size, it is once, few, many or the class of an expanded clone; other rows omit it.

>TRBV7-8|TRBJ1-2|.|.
CASSKTEPLANYGYTF
TGTGCCAGCAGCAAGACAGAACCTCTGGCTAACTATGGCTACACCTTC
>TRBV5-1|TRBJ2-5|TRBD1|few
CASSARGTAETQYF
TGCGCCAGCAGCGCCCGTGGGACAGCAGAGACCCAGTACTTC
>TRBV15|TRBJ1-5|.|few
CATSRDESIMGHSNQPQHF
TGTGCCACCAGCAGAGATGAGAGTATCATGGGGCATAGCAATCAGCCCCAGCATTTT
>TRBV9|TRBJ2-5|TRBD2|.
CASSVAFEAGLKETQYF
TGTGCCAGCAGCGTAGCTTTCGAAGCGGGGCTTAAAGAGACCCAGTACTTC
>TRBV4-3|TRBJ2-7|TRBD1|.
CASSQEARGHEQYF
TGCGCCAGCAGCCAAGAGGCCAGGGGGCACGAGCAGTACTTC
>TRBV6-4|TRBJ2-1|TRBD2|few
CASSEAGGSYNEQFF
TGTGCCAGCAGTGAAGCGGGAGGTTCCTACAATGAGCAGTTCTTC
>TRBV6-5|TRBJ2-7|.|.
CASSSPSFGAYEQYF
TGTGCCAGCAGTTCCCCTAGCTTCGGGGCCTACGAGCAGTACTTC
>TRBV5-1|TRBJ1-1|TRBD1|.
CASSQNRDSTEAFF
TGCGCCAGCAGCCAGAACCGGGACAGCACTGAAGCTTTCTTT
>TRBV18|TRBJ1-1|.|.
CASSLQGTNMNTEAFF
TGTGCCAGCTCACTCCAGGGGACCAACATGAACACTGAAGCTTTCTTT
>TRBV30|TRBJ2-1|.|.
CAWSVSEAYNEQFF
TGTGCCTGGAGTGTCTCGGAGGCCTACAATGAGCAGTTCTTC
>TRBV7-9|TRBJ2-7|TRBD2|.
CASSSLAGGYYEQYF
TGTGCCAGCAGCTCCCTAGCGGGGGGTTATTACGAGCAGTACTTC
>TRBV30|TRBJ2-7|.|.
CAWKGASYEQYF
TGTGCCTGGAAAGGGGCCTCCTACGAGCAGTACTTC
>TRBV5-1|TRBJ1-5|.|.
CASSLAGDQPQHF
TGCGCCAGCAGCTTGGCCGGGGATCAGCCCCAGCATTTT
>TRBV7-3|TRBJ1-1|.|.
CASSRGGYGEAFF
TGTGCCAGCAGCCGTGGGGGGTATGGTGAAGCTTTCTTT
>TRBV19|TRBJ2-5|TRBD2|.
CASSEISGGPQETQYF
TGTGCCAGTAGTGAAATTAGCGGGGGCCCCCAAGAGACCCAGTACTTC
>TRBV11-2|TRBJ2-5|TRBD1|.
CASSRAGQGAEETQYF
TGTGCCAGCAGCCGGGCGGGACAGGGGGCGGAAGAGACCCAGTACTTC
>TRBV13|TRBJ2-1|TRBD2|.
CASSLALRGGALTNEQFF
TGTGCCAGCAGCTTAGCCCTCCGCGGGGGTGCCCTAACGAATGAGCAGTTCTTC
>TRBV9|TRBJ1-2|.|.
CASSVESERASNYGYTF
TGTGCCAGCAGCGTAGAAAGTGAGAGAGCCTCTAACTATGGCTACACCTTC
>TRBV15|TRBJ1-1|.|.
CATSGRREGEIGTEAFF
TGTGCCACCAGCGGTAGACGTGAGGGGGAGATCGGCACTGAAGCTTTCTTT
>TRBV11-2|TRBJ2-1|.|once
CASSRLSNEQFF
TGTGCCAGCAGCCGACTCTCCAATGAGCAGTTCTTC
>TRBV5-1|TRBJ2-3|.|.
CASSLLPADTQYF
TGCGCCAGCAGCTTGTTGCCAGCAGATACGCAGTATTTT
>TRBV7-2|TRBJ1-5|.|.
CASSLEAGVGQPQHF
TGTGCCAGCAGCTTAGAAGCCGGGGTGGGACAGCCCCAGCATTTT
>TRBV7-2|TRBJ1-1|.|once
CASSFSDKGTAFF
TGTGCCAGCAGCTTCTCGGACAAGGGCACAGCTTTCTTT